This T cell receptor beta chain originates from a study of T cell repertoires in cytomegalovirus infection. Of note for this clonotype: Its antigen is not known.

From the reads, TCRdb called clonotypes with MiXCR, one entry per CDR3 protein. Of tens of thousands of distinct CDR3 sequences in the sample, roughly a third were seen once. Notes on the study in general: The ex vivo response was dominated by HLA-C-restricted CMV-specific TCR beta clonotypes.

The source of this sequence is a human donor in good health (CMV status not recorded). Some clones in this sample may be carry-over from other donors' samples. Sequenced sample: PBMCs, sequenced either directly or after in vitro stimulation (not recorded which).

CDR3 protein: CATSRAGTLSGNTIYF. CDR3 coding DNA: TGTGCCACCAGCAGAGCAGGTACTCTCTCTGGAAACACCATATATTTT. The chain couples TRBV15 to TRBJ1-3; D remains ambiguous. Germline loops: CDR1 LNHNV, CDR2 YYDKDF (reference sequence). CDR3 length: 16 amino acids. V lost 1 base and J 0 bases, leaving 10 bases between the germline ends.